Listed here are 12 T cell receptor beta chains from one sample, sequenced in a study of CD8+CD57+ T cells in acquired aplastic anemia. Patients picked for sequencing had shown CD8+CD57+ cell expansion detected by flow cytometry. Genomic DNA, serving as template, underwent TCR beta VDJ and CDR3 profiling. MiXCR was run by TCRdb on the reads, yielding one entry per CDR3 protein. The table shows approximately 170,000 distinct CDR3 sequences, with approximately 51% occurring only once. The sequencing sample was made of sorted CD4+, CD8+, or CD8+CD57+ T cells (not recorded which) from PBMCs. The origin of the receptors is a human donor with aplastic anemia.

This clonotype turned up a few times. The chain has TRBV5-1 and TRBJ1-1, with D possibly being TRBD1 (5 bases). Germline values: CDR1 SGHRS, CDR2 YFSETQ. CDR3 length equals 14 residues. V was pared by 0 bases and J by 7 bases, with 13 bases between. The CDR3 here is CASSLGGGLDEAFF. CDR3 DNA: TGCGCCAGCAGCTTGGGCGGGGGATTGGATGAAGCTTTCTTT.

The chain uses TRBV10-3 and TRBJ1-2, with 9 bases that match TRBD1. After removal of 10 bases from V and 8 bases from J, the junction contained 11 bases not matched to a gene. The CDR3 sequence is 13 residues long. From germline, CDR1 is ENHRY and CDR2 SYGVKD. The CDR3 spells CASQGDRVAGYTF. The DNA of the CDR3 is TGTGCCAGCCAAGGGGACAGGGTCGCAGGCTACACCTTC.

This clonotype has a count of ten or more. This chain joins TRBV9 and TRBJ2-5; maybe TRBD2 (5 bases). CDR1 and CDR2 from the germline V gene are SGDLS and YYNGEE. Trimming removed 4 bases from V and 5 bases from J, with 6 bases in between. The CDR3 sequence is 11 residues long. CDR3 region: CASSSGETQYF. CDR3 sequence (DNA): TGTGCCAGCAGCTCGGGGGAGACCCAGTACTTC.

The CDR3 DNA follows: TGTGCCAGCAGCTTGCAGAGAGCACCCCTCCACTTT. As protein: CASSLQRAPLHF. The J gene is TRBJ1-6, the V gene TRBV7-2; D gene unclear. In germline, CDR1 is SGHTA, CDR2 FQGNSA. The CDR3 has 12 residues. V was cut by 3 bases and J by 11 bases, with 8 bases left in between.

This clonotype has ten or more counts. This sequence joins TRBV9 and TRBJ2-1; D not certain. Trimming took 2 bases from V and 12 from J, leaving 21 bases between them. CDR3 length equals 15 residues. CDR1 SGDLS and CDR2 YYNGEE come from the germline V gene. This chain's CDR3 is CASSVGRLDASGQFF. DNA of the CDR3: TGTGCCAGCAGCGTGGGTAGATTGGATGCGAGTGGGCAGTTCTTC.

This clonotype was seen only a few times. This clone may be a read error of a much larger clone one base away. The CDR3 loop reads CATRGMGISYSRANVLTF. The CDR3 DNA follows: TGTGCCACCCGGGGGATGGGTATAAGTTACTCTAGGGCCAACGTCCTGACTTTC. This chain connects TRBV19 to TRBJ2-6; perhaps TRBD2 as D (6 bases). This CDR3 has 18 residues. Germline assignment: CDR1 LNHDA and CDR2 SQIVND (reference sequence).

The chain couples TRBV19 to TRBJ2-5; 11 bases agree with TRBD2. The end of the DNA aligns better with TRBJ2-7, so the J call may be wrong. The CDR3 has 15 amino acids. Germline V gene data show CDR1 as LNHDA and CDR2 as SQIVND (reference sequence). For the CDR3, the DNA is TGTGCCAGTAGTATACTAGCGGGGGGCGCTTACGAGCAGTACTTC. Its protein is CASSILAGGAYEQYF.

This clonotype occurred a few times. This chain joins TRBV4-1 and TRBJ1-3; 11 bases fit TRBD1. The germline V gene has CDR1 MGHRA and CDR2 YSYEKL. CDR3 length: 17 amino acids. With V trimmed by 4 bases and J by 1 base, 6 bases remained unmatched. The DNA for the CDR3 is TGCGCCAGCAGCCCACGGACAGGGGGCAGGTCTGGAAACACCATATATTTT. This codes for CASSPRTGGRSGNTIYF.

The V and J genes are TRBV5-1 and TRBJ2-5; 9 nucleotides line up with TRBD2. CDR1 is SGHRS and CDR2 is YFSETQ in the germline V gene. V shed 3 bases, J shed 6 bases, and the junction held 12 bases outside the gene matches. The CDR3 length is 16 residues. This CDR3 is CASSSRGRGGHQTQYF. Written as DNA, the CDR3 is TGCGCCAGCAGCTCGAGGGGGCGGGGGGGCCATCAGACCCAGTACTTC. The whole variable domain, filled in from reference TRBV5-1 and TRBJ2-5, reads KAGVTQTPRYLIKTRGQQVTLSCSPISGHRSVSWYQQTPGQGLQFLFEYFSETQRNKGNFPGRFSGRQFSNSRSEMNVSTLELGDSALYLCASSSRGRGGHQTQYFGPGTRLLVL.

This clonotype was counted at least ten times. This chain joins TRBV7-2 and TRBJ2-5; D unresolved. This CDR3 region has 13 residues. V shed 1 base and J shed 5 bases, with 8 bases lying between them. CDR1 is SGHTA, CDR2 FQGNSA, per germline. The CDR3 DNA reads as TGTGCCAGCAGCTTAGAACGAGCGGAGACCCAGTACTTC. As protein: CASSLERAETQYF.

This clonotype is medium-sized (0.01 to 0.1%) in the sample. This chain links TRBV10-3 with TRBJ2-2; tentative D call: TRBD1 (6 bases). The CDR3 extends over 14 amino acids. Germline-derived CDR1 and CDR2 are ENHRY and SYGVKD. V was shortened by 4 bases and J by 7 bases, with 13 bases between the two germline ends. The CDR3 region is CAISGDRTGGELFF. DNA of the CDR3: TGTGCCATCAGTGGCGACAGGACCGGCGGGGAGCTGTTTTTT.

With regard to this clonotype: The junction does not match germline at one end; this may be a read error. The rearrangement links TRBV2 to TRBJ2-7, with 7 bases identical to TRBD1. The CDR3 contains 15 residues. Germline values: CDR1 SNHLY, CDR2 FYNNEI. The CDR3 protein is CASRAFPGQYCEQHF. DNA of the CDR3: TGTGCCAGCAGAGCCTTTCCGGGACAGTACTGCGAGCAGCACTTC.